The clone carrying this TCR beta chain ranks as large. Antigen: not known. The TRBV12-4/TRBJ1-2 clonotypes were amplified using barcode primers with ligated adaptors. TCRdb passed the multiplex PCR reads through MiXCR, listing each CDR3 protein once. Among over 200 distinct CDR3 sequences listed, 7% to 7.5% were seen once. General observations from the study: Tumor-infiltrating Treg TCR alpha and beta sequences overlapped most with tumor naive CD4+ T cells, then blood naive. Tumor memory CD4+ T cell TCR gene usage was found to cluster with blood and lymph node memory CD4+ cells and with lymph node naive CD4+ cells.

CD25-based Treg depletion was applied to purified naive CD4+ T cells. CDR3 length: 15 residues. V lost 3 bases and J lost 1, with 12 bases in between. The receptor was isolated from a female donor with breast cancer. This sequence joins TRBV12-3 or TRBV12-4 and TRBJ1-2, with D perhaps TRBD1 (5 bases). The specimen was naive CD4+ T cells sorted from blood. The sample's subset: naive CD4+ T cells, CD4+CD45RA+CD25-. The CDR3 loop is CASSFRDLNNYGYTF. The DNA of the CDR3 is TGTGCCAGCAGTTTCAGGGATCTAAATAACTATGGCTACACCTTC.